These 6 T cell receptor beta chains were sequenced from one sample in a study of blood T cell repertoires in COVID-19. TCRdb's copy holds only in-frame clones and misses some; the assay was immunoSEQ multiplex PCR. The table has tens of thousands of clones, around 82% seen once; the top ten hold more than 2.5%. The sequenced sample consisted of peripheral blood. The receptor set was obtained from a woman aged 55-70 years with acute or convalescent COVID-19.

The V gene is TRBV5-1, the J gene TRBJ2-7; TRBD2 matches at 8 bases. J was trimmed by 7 bases and V by 1 base; bases with no gene match: 7. Germline CDR1 and CDR2: SGHRS and YFSETQ. CDR3 length: 14 amino acids. The CDR3 here is CASSLSGGAGEQYF. CDR3 sequence (DNA): TGCGCCAGCAGCTTGAGCGGGGGCGCGGGGGAGCAGTACTTC.

There are a few counts of this clone. The chain uses TRBV10-2 and TRBJ1-3; D is possibly TRBD1 (5 bases). Trimming took 5 bases from V and 4 from J, leaving 12 bases between them. This CDR3 is built from 14 residues. CDR1 is WSHSY, CDR2 SAAADI, per germline. This chain's CDR3 is CASSRGVDGNTIYF. In DNA form, the CDR3 reads TGCGCCAGCAGTCGGGGGGTGGACGGAAACACCATATATTTT.

This chain joins TRBV6-5 and TRBJ1-5, with no clear D. CDR3 length: 15 amino acids. V shed 7 bases and J shed 4 bases, with 17 bases lying between them. Germline assignment: CDR1 MNHEY and CDR2 SVGAGI. The CDR3 nucleotides read TGTGCCAGCAAAGAGACGGGAACAGTTAATCAGCCCCAGCATTTT. It codes for CASKETGTVNQPQHF.

The chain couples TRBV6-5 to TRBJ1-3, with D possibly TRBD1 on 6 matching bases. This CDR3 contains 16 residues. Germline V CDR1 and CDR2: MNHEY, SVGAGI. The V and J ends lost 0 bases and 4 bases respectively, with 13 bases between them. The CDR3 region is CASSYSNTGPGNTIYF. CDR3 in DNA: TGTGCCAGCAGTTACTCGAACACAGGGCCAGGAAACACCATATATTTT.

This clone was counted a single time. The chain carries TRBV10-2 and TRBJ2-7; 10 bases align to TRBD2. The trim removed 3 bases at V and 1 base at J, leaving 12 bases unmatched. CDR3 length: 18 residues. Per the germline V gene, CDR1 is WSHSY and CDR2 is SAAADI. CDR3 amino acids: CASSEPLRTSGLSYEQYF. The CDR3 DNA is TGCGCCAGCAGTGAACCCCTAAGGACTAGCGGACTGTCCTACGAGCAGTACTTC.

This clone has more than one count but fewer than ten. This sequence joins TRBV15 and TRBJ2-4; the match to TRBD1 covers 7 bases. The CDR3 has 16 residues. The V gene's germline CDR1 is LNHNV and CDR2 YYDKDF (reference sequence). The J segment lost 0 bases and the V segment lost 5 bases, leaving 7 bases of the junction unmatched. The CDR3, as DNA: TGTGCCACCAGCCGCCAACAGGGGCTAGCCAAAAACATTCAGTACTTC. Its protein is CATSRQQGLAKNIQYF.